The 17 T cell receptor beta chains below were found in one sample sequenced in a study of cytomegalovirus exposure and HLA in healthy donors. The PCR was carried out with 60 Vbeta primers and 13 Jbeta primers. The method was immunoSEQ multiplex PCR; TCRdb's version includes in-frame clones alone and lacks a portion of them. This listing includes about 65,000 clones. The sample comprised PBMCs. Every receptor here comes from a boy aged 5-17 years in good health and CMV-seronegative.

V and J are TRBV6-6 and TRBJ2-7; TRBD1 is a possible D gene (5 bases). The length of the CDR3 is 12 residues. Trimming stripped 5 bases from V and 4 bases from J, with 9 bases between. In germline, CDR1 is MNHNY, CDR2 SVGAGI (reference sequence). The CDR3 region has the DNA TGTGCCAGCAGTGCGCCAGGGTACGAGCAGTACTTC. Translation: CASSAPGYEQYF.

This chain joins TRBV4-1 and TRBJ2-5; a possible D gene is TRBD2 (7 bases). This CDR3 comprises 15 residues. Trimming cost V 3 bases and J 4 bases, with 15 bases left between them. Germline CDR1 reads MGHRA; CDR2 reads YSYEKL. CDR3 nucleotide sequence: TGCGCCAGCAGCCAGGGAGGCGGGGGCAGAGAGACCCAGTACTTC. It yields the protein CASSQGGGGRETQYF.

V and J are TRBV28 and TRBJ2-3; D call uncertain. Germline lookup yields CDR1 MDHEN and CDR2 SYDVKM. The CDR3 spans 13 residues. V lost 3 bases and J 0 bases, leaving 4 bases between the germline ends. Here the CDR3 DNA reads TGTGCCAGCAGTTTGACTAGCACAGATACGCAGTATTTT. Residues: CASSLTSTDTQYF.

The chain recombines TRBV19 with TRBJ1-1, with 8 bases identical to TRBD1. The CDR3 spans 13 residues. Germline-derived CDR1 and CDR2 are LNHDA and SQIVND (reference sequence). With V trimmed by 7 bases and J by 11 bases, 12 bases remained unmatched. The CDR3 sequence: CASTSRQGAGAFF. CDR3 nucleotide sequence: TGTGCCAGTACTTCCAGGCAGGGGGCCGGTGCTTTCTTT.

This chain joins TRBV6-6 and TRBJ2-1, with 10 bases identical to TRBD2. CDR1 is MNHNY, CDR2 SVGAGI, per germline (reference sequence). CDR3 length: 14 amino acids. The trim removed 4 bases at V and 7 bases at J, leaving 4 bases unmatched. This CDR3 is CASSSAGGQNEQFF. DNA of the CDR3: TGTGCCAGCAGTTCAGCGGGGGGGCAAAATGAGCAGTTCTTC.

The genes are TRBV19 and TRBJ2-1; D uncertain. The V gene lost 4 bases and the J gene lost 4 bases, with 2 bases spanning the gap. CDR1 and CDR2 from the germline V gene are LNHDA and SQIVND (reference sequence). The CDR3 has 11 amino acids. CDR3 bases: TGTGCCAGTAGTACTTACAATGAGCAGTTCTTC. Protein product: CASSTYNEQFF. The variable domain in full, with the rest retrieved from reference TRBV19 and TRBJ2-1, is DGGITQSPKYLFRKEGQNVTLSCEQNLNHDAMYWYRQDPGQGLRLIYYSQIVNDFQKGDIAEGYSVSREKKESFPLTVTSAQKNPTAFYLCASSTYNEQFFGPGTRLTVL.

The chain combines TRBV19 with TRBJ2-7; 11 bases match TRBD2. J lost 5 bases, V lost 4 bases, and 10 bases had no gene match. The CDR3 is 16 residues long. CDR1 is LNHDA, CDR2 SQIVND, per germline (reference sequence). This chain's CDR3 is CASSNSSGRRSDEQYF. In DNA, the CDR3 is TGTGCCAGTAGTAACTCTAGCGGGAGGCGGTCGGACGAGCAGTACTTC.

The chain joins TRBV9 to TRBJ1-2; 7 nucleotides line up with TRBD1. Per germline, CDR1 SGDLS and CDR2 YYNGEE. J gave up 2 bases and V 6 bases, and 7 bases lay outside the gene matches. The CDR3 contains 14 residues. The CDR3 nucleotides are TGTGCCAGCACCGTCATGGGACAGAACTATGGCTACACCTTC. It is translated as CASTVMGQNYGYTF.

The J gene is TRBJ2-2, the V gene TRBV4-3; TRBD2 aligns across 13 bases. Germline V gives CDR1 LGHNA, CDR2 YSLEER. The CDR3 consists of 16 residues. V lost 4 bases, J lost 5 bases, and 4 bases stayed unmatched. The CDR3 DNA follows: TGCGCCAGCAGCCCACGGACTAGCGGGAGTACCGGGGAGCTGTTTTTT. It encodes CASSPRTSGSTGELFF.

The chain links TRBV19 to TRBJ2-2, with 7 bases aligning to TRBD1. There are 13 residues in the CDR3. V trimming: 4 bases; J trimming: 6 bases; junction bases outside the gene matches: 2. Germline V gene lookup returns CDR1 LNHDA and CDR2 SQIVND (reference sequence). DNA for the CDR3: TGTGCCAGTAGTAACAGGGGAGCCGGGGAGCTGTTTTTT. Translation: CASSNRGAGELFF.

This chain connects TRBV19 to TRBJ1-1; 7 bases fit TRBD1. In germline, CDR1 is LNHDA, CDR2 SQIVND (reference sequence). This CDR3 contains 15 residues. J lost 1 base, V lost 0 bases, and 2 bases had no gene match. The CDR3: CASSIDRDRNTEAFF. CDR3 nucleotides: TGTGCCAGTAGTATAGATCGGGACAGGAACACTGAAGCTTTCTTT. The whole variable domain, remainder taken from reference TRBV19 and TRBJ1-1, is DGGITQSPKYLFRKEGQNVTLSCEQNLNHDAMYWYRQDPGQGLRLIYYSQIVNDFQKGDIAEGYSVSREKKESFPLTVTSAQKNPTAFYLCASSIDRDRNTEAFFGQGTRLTVV.

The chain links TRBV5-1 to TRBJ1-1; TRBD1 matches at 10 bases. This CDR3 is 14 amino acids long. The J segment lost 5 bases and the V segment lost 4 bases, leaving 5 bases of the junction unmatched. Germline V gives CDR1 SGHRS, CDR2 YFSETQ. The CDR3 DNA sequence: TGCGCCAGCAGCCCCCGGACAGGGGGAACTGAAGCTTTCTTT. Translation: CASSPRTGGTEAFF.

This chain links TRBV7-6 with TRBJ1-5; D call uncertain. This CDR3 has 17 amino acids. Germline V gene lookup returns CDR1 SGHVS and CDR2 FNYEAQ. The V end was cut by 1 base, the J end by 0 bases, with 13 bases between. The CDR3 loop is CASSLVSSGNSNQPQHF. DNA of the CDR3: TGTGCCAGCAGCTTAGTATCAAGCGGTAATAGCAATCAGCCCCAGCATTTT.

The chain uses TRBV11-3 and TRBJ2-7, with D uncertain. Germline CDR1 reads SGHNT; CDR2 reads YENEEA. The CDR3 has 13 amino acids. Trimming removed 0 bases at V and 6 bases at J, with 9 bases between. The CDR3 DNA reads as TGTGCCAGCAGCTTAGAGGATTCTAGCGAGCAGTACTTC. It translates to CASSLEDSSEQYF.

CDR3 sequence reads: CAISDYYEQYF. The DNA of the CDR3 is TGTGCCATCAGTGACTACTACGAGCAGTACTTC. The genes are TRBV10-3 and TRBJ2-7; D is undetermined. The CDR3 covers 11 residues. Germline assignment: CDR1 ENHRY and CDR2 SYGVKD. The V end lost 3 bases, the J end lost 3 bases, and 3 bases lay between the germline ends.

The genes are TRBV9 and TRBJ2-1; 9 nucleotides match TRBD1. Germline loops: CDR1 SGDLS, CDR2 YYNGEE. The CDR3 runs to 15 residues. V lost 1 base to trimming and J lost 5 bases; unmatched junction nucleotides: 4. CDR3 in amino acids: CASSVSGTGNNEQFF. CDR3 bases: TGTGCCAGCAGCGTATCCGGGACAGGGAACAATGAGCAGTTCTTC.

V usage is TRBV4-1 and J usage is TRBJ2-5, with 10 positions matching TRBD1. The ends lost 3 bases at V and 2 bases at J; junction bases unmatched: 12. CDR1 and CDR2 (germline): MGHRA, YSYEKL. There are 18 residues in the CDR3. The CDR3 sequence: CASSQQPSGTGDQETQYF. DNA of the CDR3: TGCGCCAGCAGCCAGCAACCGTCCGGGACAGGGGATCAAGAGACCCAGTACTTC.